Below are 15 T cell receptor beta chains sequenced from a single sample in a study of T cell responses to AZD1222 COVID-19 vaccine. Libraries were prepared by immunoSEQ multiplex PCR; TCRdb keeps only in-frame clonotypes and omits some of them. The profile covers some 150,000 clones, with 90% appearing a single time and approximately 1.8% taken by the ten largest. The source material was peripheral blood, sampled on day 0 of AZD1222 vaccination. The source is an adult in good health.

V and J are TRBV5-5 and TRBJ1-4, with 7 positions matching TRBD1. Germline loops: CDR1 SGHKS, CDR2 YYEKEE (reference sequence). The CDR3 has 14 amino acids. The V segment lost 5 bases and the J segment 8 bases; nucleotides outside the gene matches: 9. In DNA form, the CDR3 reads TGTGCCAGCAGTAAACAGGGGAAGGAGGAAAAACTGTTTTTT. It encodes CASSKQGKEEKLFF.

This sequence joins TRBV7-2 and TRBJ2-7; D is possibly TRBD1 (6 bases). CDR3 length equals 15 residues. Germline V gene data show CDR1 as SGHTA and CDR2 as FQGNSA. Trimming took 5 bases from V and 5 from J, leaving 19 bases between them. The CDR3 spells CASSPQGLRLHEQYF. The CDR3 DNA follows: TGTGCCAGCAGCCCCCAGGGGTTACGACTCCACGAGCAGTACTTC.

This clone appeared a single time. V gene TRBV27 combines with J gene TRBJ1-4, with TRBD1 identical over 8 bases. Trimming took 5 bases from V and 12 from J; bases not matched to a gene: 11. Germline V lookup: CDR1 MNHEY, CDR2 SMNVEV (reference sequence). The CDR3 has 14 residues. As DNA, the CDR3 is TGTGCCAGCAGTGTACAGGGGGATTTGAGACAACTGTTTTTT. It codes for CASSVQGDLRQLFF.

The CDR3 DNA sequence: TGCAGCGGAGGAGGAGACTATGGCTACACCTTC. Its translation: CSGGGDYGYTF. This sequence joins TRBV29-1 and TRBJ1-2; D gene unclear. Trimming stripped 7 bases from V and 3 bases from J, with 9 bases between. This CDR3 spans 11 amino acids. CDR1 and CDR2 (germline): SQVTM, ANQGSEA.

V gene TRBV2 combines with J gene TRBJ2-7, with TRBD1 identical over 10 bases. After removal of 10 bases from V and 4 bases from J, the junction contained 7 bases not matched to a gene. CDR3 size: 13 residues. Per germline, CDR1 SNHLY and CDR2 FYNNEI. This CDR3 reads CAIQTGGSYEQYF. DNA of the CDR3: TGTGCCATCCAGACAGGGGGCTCATACGAGCAGTACTTC. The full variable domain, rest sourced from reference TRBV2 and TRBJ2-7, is EPEVTQTPSHQVTQMGQEVILRCVPISNHLYFYWYRQILGQKVEFLVSFYNNEISEKSEIFDDQFSVERPDGSNFTLKIRSTKLEDSAMYFCAIQTGGSYEQYFGPGTRLTVT.

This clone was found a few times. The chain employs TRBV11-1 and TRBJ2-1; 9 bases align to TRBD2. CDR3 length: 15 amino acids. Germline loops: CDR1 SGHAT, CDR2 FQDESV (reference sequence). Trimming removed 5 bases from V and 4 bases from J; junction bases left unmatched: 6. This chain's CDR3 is CASSRTSGSYNEQFF. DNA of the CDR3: TGTGCCAGCAGCCGTACTAGCGGGTCGTACAATGAGCAGTTCTTC.

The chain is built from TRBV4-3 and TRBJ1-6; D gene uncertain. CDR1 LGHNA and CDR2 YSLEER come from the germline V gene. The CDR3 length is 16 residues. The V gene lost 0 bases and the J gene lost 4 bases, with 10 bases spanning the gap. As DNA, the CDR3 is TGCGCCAGCAGCCAAGATCGGACCGCGTATAATTCACCCCTCCACTTT. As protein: CASSQDRTAYNSPLHF.

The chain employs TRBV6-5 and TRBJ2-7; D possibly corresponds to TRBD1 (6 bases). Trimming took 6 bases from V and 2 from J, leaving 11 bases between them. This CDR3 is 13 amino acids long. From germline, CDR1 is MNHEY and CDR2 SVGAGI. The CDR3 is CASRGGYTYEQYF. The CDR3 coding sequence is TGTGCCAGCAGAGGGGGTTACACCTACGAGCAGTACTTC.

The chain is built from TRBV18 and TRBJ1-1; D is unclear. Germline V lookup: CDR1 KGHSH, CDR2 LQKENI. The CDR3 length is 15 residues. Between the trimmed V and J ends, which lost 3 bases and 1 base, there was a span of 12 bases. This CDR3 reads CASSPGMGTNTEAFF. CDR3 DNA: TGTGCCAGCTCACCTGGGATGGGCACGAACACTGAAGCTTTCTTT.

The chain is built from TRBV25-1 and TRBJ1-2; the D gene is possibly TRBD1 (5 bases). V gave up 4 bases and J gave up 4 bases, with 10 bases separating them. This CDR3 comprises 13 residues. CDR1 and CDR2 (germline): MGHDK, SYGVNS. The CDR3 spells CASSGGIFYGYTF. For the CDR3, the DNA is TGTGCCAGCAGTGGGGGGATCTTCTATGGCTACACCTTC.

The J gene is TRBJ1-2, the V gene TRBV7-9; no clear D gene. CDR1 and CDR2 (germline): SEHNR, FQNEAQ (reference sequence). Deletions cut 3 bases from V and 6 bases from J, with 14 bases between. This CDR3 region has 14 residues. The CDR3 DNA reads TGTGCCAGCAGCTTCGGGTCCCCTAGCGATGGCTACACCTTC. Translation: CASSFGSPSDGYTF.

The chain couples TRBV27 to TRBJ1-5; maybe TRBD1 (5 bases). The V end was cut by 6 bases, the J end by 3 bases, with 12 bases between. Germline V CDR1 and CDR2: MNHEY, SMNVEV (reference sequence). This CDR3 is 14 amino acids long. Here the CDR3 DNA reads TGTGCCAGCAGAATATTGGGACCCAATCAGCCCCAGCATTTT. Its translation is CASRILGPNQPQHF.

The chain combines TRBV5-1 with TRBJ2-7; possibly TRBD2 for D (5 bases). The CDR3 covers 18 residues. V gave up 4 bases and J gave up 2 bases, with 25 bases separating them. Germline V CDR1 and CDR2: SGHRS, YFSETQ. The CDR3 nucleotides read TGCGCCAGCAGCCCCGAGGGTATCTTTAGCCGGAGAACCTACGAGCAGTACTTC. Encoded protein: CASSPEGIFSRRTYEQYF.

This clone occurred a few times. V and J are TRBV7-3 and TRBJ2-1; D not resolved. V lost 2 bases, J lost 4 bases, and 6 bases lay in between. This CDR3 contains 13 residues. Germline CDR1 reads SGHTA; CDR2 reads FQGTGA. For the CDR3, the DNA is TGTGCCAGCAGCTTAGGCAGTTACAATGAGCAGTTCTTC. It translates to CASSLGSYNEQFF. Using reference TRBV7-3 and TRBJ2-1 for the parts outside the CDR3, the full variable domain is GAGVSQTPSNKVTEKGKYVELRCDPISGHTALYWYRQSLGQGPEFLIYFQGTGAADDSGLPNDRFFAVRPEGSVSTLKIQRTERGDSAVYLCASSLGSYNEQFFGPGTRLTVL.

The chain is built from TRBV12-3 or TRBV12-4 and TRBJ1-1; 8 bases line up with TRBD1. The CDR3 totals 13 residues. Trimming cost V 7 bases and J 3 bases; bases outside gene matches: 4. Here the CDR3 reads CASKKTGDTEAFF. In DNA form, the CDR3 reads TGTGCCAGCAAAAAGACAGGGGACACTGAAGCTTTCTTT.